The clone carrying this T cell receptor beta chain was seen once. Antigen specificity is unknown. This record comes from a study of cytomegalovirus exposure and HLA in healthy donors. The study, taken as a whole, reports: Some public TCRs appeared in many individuals, while most sequences were rare. CMV serostatus was the only immune exposure information that was available. Earlier analysis looked at TCR beta V segments, and most were productive about 90% or about 30% of the time. Per published accounts, TCR beta sequences correctly predicted the HLA-A and HLA-B alleles of most subjects.

From germline, CDR1 is KGHSH and CDR2 LQKENI. V was shortened by 0 bases and J by 7 bases, with 12 bases between the two germline ends. The CDR3 sequence is 14 residues long. A multiplex PCR was run with 60 Vbeta primers and 13 Jbeta primers. The protocol was immunoSEQ multiplex PCR, while the TCRdb copy is restricted to in-frame clones and leaves out a portion. The sample contains 150,000 to 200,000 clones, approximately 85% of which appear only once. The gene calls are TRBV18 and TRBJ1-1, with a tentative D call TRBD1 (5 bases). This receptor was obtained from a middle-aged man in good health and CMV-seropositive. The sequenced sample was PBMCs. The CDR3: CASSPPGQGGEAFF. CDR3 bases: TGTGCCAGCTCACCACCGGGGCAGGGTGGTGAAGCTTTCTTT.